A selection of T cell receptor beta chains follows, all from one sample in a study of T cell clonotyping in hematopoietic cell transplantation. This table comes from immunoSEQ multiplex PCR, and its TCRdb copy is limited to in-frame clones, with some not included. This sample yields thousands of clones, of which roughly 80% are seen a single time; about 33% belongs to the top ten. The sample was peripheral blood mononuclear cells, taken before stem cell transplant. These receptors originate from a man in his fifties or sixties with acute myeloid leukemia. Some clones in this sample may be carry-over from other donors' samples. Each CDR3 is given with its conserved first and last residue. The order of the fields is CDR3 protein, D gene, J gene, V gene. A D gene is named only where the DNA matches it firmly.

CASSLDYDTDTQYF . TRBJ2-3 TRBV5-4
CASSLAGSYEQYF . TRBJ2-7 TRBV5-1
CASSLVAGERHEQYF TRBD2 TRBJ2-7 TRBV11-2
CAWSVQETQYF . TRBJ2-5 TRBV30
CASSGDFSYEQYF . TRBJ2-7 TRBV28
CASSLDQGTQYF . TRBJ2-3 TRBV11-3
CASSLGAPETQYF . TRBJ2-5 TRBV5-5
CASSPRTEASYEQYF . TRBJ2-7 TRBV27
CASSLARASGNTIYF . TRBJ1-3 TRBV6-5
CASSETGGSGDTQYF TRBD1 TRBJ2-3 TRBV5-1
CASRPPGYSRNTIYF . TRBJ1-3 TRBV6-1
CASSLERESHEQFF . TRBJ2-1 TRBV11-2
CASSQRAGWGSQETQYF . TRBJ2-5 TRBV27
CASSLGQVGIYEQYF . TRBJ2-7 TRBV5-8
CASSLGRGANEKLFF . TRBJ1-4 TRBV7-9
CAWSGHGGANEQFF TRBD2 TRBJ2-1 TRBV30
CAWTNWDSKVYNEQFF TRBD1 TRBJ2-1 TRBV30
CAWSRADTEAFF . TRBJ1-1 TRBV30
CAWSEDGQSRQETQYF . TRBJ2-5 TRBV30
CASSLSGSPETQYF . TRBJ2-5 TRBV28
CASSLLSGGRGNTIYF . TRBJ1-3 TRBV5-6
CASRRRREGKDGYTF . TRBJ1-2 TRBV6-5
CASSSIGPQGRARYEQFF . TRBJ2-1 TRBV23-1
CASSLVSGETYEQYF . TRBJ2-7 TRBV5-1
CASSIQGLYGYTF TRBD1 TRBJ1-2 TRBV19
CASSTGETNTEAFF TRBD1 TRBJ1-1 TRBV5-1
CASSLGGGDDNEQFF . TRBJ2-1 TRBV5-1
CASSLGTGSNQPQHF TRBD1 TRBJ1-5 TRBV5-4
CASSFGGESNTEAFF . TRBJ1-1 TRBV5-4
CASSIAQAGFGYGYTF . TRBJ1-2 TRBV19
CASKFDTFLNYGYTF . TRBJ1-2 TRBV19
CASSLGGVSETQYF . TRBJ2-5 TRBV5-4
CASSKQGAYEQYF TRBD1 TRBJ2-7 TRBV4-1
CAWSSGEPWGFSNEKLFF . TRBJ1-4 TRBV30
CASSSPGLADTQYF TRBD2 TRBJ2-3 TRBV19
CASTNSGNTIYF . TRBJ1-3 TRBV2
CATRAGMVEAFF . TRBJ1-1 TRBV19
CASSLRLGSTDTQYF . TRBJ2-3 TRBV11-2
CASSPRTGGLYGYTF TRBD1 TRBJ1-2 TRBV5-6